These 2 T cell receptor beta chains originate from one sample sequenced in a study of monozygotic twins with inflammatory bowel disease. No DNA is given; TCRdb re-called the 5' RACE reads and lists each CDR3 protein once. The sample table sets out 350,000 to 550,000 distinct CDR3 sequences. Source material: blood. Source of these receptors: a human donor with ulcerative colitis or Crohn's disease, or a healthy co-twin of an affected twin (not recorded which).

This CDR3 is CASRSNRGRDEQYF. The chain carries TRBV7-9 and TRBJ2-7; there is no DNA to check the TCRdb D call of TRBD1. The germline CDR1 and CDR2 sequences are SEHNR and FQNEAQ (reference sequence). The CDR3 runs to 14 residues.

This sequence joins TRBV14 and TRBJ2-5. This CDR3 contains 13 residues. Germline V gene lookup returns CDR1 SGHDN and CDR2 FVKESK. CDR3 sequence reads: CASSPVLDGTQYF.